This passage covers 4 T cell receptor beta chains from one sample sequenced in a study of cytomegalovirus exposure and HLA in healthy donors. It was with 60 Vbeta and 13 Jbeta primers that the PCR ran. Profiling relied on immunoSEQ multiplex PCR, and the TCRdb table lists in-frame clones only, not all of them. Of some 120,000 clones in the sample, roughly 80% are singletons; the top ten hold roughly 23%. Material: PBMCs. These receptors all stem from a young man in good health and CMV-seropositive.

This clone was detected a few times. V usage is TRBV5-4 and J usage is TRBJ1-6; 8 bases map to TRBD1. V dropped 2 bases and J dropped 8; count of bases not matched to a gene: 9. The V gene's germline CDR1 is SGHNT and CDR2 YYREEE (reference sequence). There are 16 residues in the CDR3. CDR3 in DNA: TGTGCCAGCAGCTTAAGACCAGGGGGCTCTGATTCACCCCTCCACTTT. Its protein product is CASSLRPGGSDSPLHF.

The chain couples TRBV6-1 to TRBJ1-6, with TRBD1 identical over 7 bases. The V and J ends lost 4 bases and 8 bases, in that order; junction bases with no gene match: 8. Per the germline V gene, CDR1 is MNHNS and CDR2 is SASEGT. The CDR3 is made up of 15 amino acids. CDR3 protein: CASSGTGVAYSPLHF. In DNA, the CDR3 is TGTGCCAGCAGTGGCACAGGGGTAGCCTATTCACCCCTCCACTTT.

This clone was seen a few times. The same CDR3 also results from other DNA sequences found in this sample. This chain links TRBV6-5 with TRBJ2-5; the D gene is possibly TRBD1 (6 bases). The CDR3 totals 13 residues. V dropped 7 bases and J dropped 3 bases, with 12 bases sitting between them. Germline assignment: CDR1 MNHEY and CDR2 SVGAGI. CDR3 DNA sequence: TGTGCCAGCACCGAGACAGGAAAAGAGACCCAGTACTTC. It codes for CASTETGKETQYF.

The chain uses TRBV4-1 and TRBJ2-2; 8 bases align to TRBD2. Germline CDR1 MGHRA, CDR2 YSYEKL. The trim removed 4 bases at V and 4 bases at J, leaving 5 bases unmatched. The CDR3 length is 15 residues. The CDR3 sequence: CASSPRGGGTGELFF. The CDR3 DNA reads TGCGCCAGCAGCCCCCGGGGGGGAGGCACCGGGGAGCTGTTTTTT.